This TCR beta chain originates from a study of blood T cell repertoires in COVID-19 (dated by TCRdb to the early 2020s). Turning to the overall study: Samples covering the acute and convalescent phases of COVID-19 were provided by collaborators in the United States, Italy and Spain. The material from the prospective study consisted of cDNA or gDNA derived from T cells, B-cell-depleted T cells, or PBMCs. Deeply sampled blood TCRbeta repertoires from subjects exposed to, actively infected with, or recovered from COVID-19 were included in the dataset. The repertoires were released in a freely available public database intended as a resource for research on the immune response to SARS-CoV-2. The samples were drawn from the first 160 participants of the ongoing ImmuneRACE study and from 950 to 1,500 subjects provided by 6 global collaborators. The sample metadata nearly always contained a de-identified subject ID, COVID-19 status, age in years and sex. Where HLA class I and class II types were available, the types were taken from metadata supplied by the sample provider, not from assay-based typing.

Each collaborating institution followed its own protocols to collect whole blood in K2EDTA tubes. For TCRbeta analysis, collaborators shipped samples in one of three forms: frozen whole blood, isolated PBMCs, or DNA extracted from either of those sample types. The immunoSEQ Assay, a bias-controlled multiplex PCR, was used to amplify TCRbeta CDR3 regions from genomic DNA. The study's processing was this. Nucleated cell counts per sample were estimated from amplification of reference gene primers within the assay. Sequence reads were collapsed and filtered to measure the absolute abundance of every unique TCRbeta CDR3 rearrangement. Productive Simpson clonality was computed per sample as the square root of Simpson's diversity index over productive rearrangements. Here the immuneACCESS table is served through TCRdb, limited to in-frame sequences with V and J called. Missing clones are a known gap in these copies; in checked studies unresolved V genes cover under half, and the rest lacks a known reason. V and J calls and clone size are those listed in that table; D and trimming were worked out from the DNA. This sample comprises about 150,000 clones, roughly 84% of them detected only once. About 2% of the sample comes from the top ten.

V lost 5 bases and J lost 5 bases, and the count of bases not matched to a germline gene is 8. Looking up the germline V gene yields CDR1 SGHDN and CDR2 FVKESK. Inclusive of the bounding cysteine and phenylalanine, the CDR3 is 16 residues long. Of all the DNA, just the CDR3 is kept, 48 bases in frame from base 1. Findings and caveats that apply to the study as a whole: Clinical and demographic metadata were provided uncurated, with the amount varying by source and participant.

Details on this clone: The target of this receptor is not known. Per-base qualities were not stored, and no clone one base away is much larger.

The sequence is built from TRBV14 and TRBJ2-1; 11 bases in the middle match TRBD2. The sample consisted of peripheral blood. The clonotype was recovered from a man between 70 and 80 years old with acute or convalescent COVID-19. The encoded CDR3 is CASSDLLAGVDNEQFF. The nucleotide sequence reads TGTGCCAGCAGCGATCTACTAGCGGGAGTAGACAATGAGCAGTTCTTC.